The 28 T cell receptor beta chains listed next were all sequenced from one sample in a study of OX40 agonist ivuxolimab in advanced cancers. Data came from immunoSEQ multiplex PCR; TCRdb stores just in-frame clones and leaves some out. The repertoire includes 150,000 to 170,000 clones, roughly 94% of them detected once, and about 0.31% sits in the top ten. The sample here was CD4+ or CD8+ T cells sorted from blood, taken in a trial of the OX40 agonist ivuxolimab. The receptor source for this set is an adult with an advanced solid tumor such as melanoma, head and neck, liver or kidney cancer.

This clone was picked up one time. The CDR3 region has the DNA TGTGCCAGCAGGACAGGGGGCGCGGATGGCTACACCTTC. The encoded protein is CASRTGGADGYTF. This chain joins TRBV27 and TRBJ1-2, with TRBD1 matching 10 bases. V was pared by 6 bases and J by 6 bases, with 4 bases of the junction left unmatched. CDR1 and CDR2 from the germline V gene are MNHEY and SMNVEV (reference sequence). The CDR3 has 13 residues.

The gene calls are TRBV4-3 and TRBJ2-3, with 7 bases aligning to TRBD2. V shed 3 bases and J 1 base; nucleotides not matched to a gene: 16. The CDR3 is 19 amino acids. CDR1 is LGHNA and CDR2 is YSLEER in the germline V gene. In DNA, the CDR3 is TGCGCCAGCAGCCACCTAGGGGCGGGGGTGGTTTCGGGCACAGATACGCAGTATTTT. Protein product: CASSHLGAGVVSGTDTQYF.

This chain uses TRBV19 with TRBJ1-1, with D possibly TRBD1 on 6 matching bases. This CDR3 has 15 amino acids. The V and J ends lost 7 bases and 1 base respectively, with 16 bases between them. CDR1 is LNHDA, CDR2 SQIVND, per germline (reference sequence). CDR3 protein: CASTSIGQSNTEAFF. The DNA of the CDR3 is TGTGCCAGTACTTCTATCGGACAGTCGAACACTGAAGCTTTCTTT.

The gene calls are TRBV7-2 and TRBJ2-7; the D is unclear. This CDR3 spans 13 amino acids. V was shortened by 5 bases and J by 0 bases, with 8 bases between the two germline ends. CDR1 and CDR2 from the germline V gene are SGHTA and FQGNSA. The CDR3 reads CASSTSHSYEQYF. The CDR3 DNA reads as TGTGCCAGCAGCACTTCTCACTCCTACGAGCAGTACTTC.

The rearrangement uses TRBV28 and TRBJ2-3; 10 bases fit TRBD2. The CDR3 extends over 15 amino acids. The V and J ends lost 5 bases and 2 bases, in that order; junction bases with no gene match: 4. Germline CDR1 and CDR2: MDHEN and SYDVKM. The DNA of the CDR3 is TGTGCCAGCAGTCCGGGGACTAGCGCCACAGATACGCAGTATTTT. Translation gives CASSPGTSATDTQYF.

This clone came up once. The chain is built from TRBV19 and TRBJ1-2; 8 positions match TRBD1. The length of the CDR3 is 16 residues. The ends lost 5 bases at V and 2 bases at J; junction bases unmatched: 10. In germline, CDR1 is LNHDA, CDR2 SQIVND (reference sequence). The DNA for the CDR3 is TGTGCCAGTAGTCCAAAATCGGACAGGGTCAACTATGGCTACACCTTC. Its translation: CASSPKSDRVNYGYTF.

V gene TRBV27 combines with J gene TRBJ1-6; D is unclear. V was cut by 3 bases and J by 10 bases, with 7 bases left in between. The CDR3 extends over 12 amino acids. Germline V gene data show CDR1 as MNHEY and CDR2 as SMNVEV (reference sequence). CDR3 sequence: CASSFPRSPLHF. The CDR3 DNA sequence: TGTGCCAGCAGTTTCCCTAGATCACCCCTCCACTTT.

The chain has TRBV7-2 and TRBJ2-3, with a tentative D call TRBD1 (6 bases). The CDR3 sequence is 14 residues long. Trimming cost V 5 bases and J 2 bases, with 11 bases left between them. The V gene's germline CDR1 is SGHTA and CDR2 FQGNSA. Written as DNA, the CDR3 is TGTGCCAGCAGCCCTTCAGGGGTCACAGATACGCAGTATTTT. This codes for CASSPSGVTDTQYF.

This chain links TRBV7-3 with TRBJ2-3, with TRBD2 matching 8 bases. The CDR3 is 13 residues long. The germline gives CDR1 SGHTA, CDR2 FQGTGA. V was clipped by 4 bases and J by 6 bases; unmatched bases: 3. CDR3 sequence: CASSSGGSDTQYF. Here the CDR3 DNA reads TGTGCCAGCAGCTCGGGAGGGTCGGATACGCAGTATTTT.

The chain carries TRBV19 and TRBJ1-1; 9 positions match TRBD1. J was trimmed by 7 bases and V by 7 bases; bases with no gene match: 13. Germline lookup yields CDR1 LNHDA and CDR2 SQIVND (reference sequence). The CDR3 length is 15 residues. The CDR3 coding sequence is TGTGCCAGTACCACACGGACAGGGGTGCTCGGTGAAGCTTTCTTT. Translating it yields CASTTRTGVLGEAFF.

The V call is TRBV28, the J call TRBJ1-4, with TRBD1 matching 10 bases. J gave up 7 bases and V 10 bases, and 12 bases lay outside the gene matches. The germline V gene encodes CDR1 MDHEN and CDR2 SYDVKM. This CDR3 comprises 15 residues. The CDR3 coding sequence is TGTGCCACCGAGACAGGGGGCGCAGGATCTGAAAAACTGTTTTTT. Translation: CATETGGAGSEKLFF.

The CDR3 bases are TGTGCCAGCAGTACCCTCGGGGGCGGCTACACCTTC. Protein product: CASSTLGGGYTF. The gene calls are TRBV11-2 and TRBJ1-2; weak D call: TRBD1 (6 bases). The CDR3 covers 12 residues. The germline gives CDR1 SGHAT, CDR2 FQNNGV. Deletions cut 6 bases from V and 8 bases from J, with 13 bases between. Together with reference TRBV11-2 and TRBJ1-2, the CDR3 gives the full variable domain: EAGVAQSPRYKIIEKRQSVAFWCNPISGHATLYWYQQILGQGPKLLIQFQNNGVVDDSQLPKDRFSAERLKGVDSTLKIQPAKLEDSAVYLCASSTLGGGYTFGSGTRLTVV.

CDR3 sequence reads: CASNPGDSRGEKLFF. The CDR3 DNA reads as TGTGCCAGTAATCCGGGGGACAGTCGAGGAGAAAAACTGTTTTTT. The chain couples TRBV19 to TRBJ1-4; 7 nucleotides align to TRBD1. CDR3 length: 15 residues. In germline, CDR1 is LNHDA, CDR2 SQIVND (reference sequence). V dropped 7 bases and J dropped 8; count of bases not matched to a gene: 13.

The chain joins TRBV5-1 to TRBJ1-4, with D perhaps matching TRBD1 (6 bases). Trimming removed 2 bases at V and 5 bases at J, with 7 bases between. CDR3 length equals 13 residues. Per the germline V gene, CDR1 is SGHRS and CDR2 is YFSETQ. The CDR3 protein is CASSLGQNEKLFF. CDR3 in DNA: TGCGCCAGCAGCTTAGGACAGAATGAAAAACTGTTTTTT.

The V call is TRBV5-1, the J call TRBJ2-2; TRBD2 aligns across 13 bases. Germline V gene data show CDR1 as SGHRS and CDR2 as YFSETQ. The CDR3 has 16 amino acids. The V and J ends lost 0 bases and 4 bases, in that order; junction bases with no gene match: 0. The CDR3 loop is CASSLGTSGSTGELFF. CDR3 DNA: TGCGCCAGCAGCTTGGGGACTAGCGGGAGCACCGGGGAGCTGTTTTTT.

This clone was recorded once. The chain combines TRBV28 with TRBJ2-7, with D possibly TRBD1 on 5 matching bases. The CDR3 covers 12 residues. The V gene's germline CDR1 is MDHEN and CDR2 SYDVKM. Trimming removed 7 bases at V and 2 bases at J, with 9 bases between. The CDR3 DNA reads TGTGCCAGCAAGAGACAGACCTACGAGCAGTACTTC. Amino acids: CASKRQTYEQYF.

The chain is built from TRBV11-2 and TRBJ1-6; D remains ambiguous. This CDR3 is 15 amino acids long. V lost 2 bases to trimming and J lost 6 bases, with 11 bases between them. Looked up from germline, CDR1 is SGHAT and CDR2 is FQNNGV. DNA for the CDR3: TGTGCCAGCAGCTTATTTTGGGCCCGTAATTCACCCCTCCACTTT. It translates to CASSLFWARNSPLHF. The full variable domain, completed using reference TRBV11-2 and TRBJ1-6, is EAGVAQSPRYKIIEKRQSVAFWCNPISGHATLYWYQQILGQGPKLLIQFQNNGVVDDSQLPKDRFSAERLKGVDSTLKIQPAKLEDSAVYLCASSLFWARNSPLHFGNGTRLTVT.

The rearrangement joins TRBV19 to TRBJ2-1, with D possibly TRBD1 on 5 matching bases. Germline V CDR1 and CDR2: LNHDA, SQIVND (reference sequence). The CDR3 is made up of 17 amino acids. The V end lost 4 bases, the J end lost 3 bases, and 19 bases lay between the germline ends. The CDR3 reads CASSKYLGRDNYNEQFF. The CDR3, as DNA: TGTGCCAGTAGTAAGTACCTGGGCAGGGATAACTACAATGAGCAGTTCTTC.

This clone was detected only once. This rearrangement joins TRBV19 to TRBJ2-7; tentative D call: TRBD1 (6 bases). The V and J ends lost 3 bases and 6 bases respectively, with 21 bases between them. Germline CDR1 reads LNHDA; CDR2 reads SQIVND (reference sequence). The CDR3 is 16 residues long. The DNA for the CDR3 is TGTGCCAGTAGTATGCTCCCGGGACAAAGCAAAGGCGAGCAGTACTTC. Translation: CASSMLPGQSKGEQYF.

The chain combines TRBV4-1 with TRBJ2-7; 9 bases fit TRBD2. The CDR3 consists of 21 residues. The J segment lost 0 bases and the V segment lost 4 bases, leaving 22 bases of the junction unmatched. CDR1 MGHRA and CDR2 YSYEKL come from the germline V gene. The CDR3 DNA sequence: TGCGCCAGCAGCCGCCTTCCCGCCGGGACTAGCCTCCTTTCCAGCTCCTACGAGCAGTACTTC. It encodes CASSRLPAGTSLLSSSYEQYF.

The chain recombines TRBV27 with TRBJ1-5, with 7 bases fitting TRBD1. Unmatched junction bases numbered 12, after V lost 6 bases and J lost 4 bases. Germline values: CDR1 MNHEY, CDR2 SMNVEV (reference sequence). The CDR3 consists of 16 residues. The CDR3 DNA reads TGTGCCAGCAGAAGGACAGGTTTCTTGGGGAATCAGCCCCAGCATTTT. This codes for CASRRTGFLGNQPQHF.

The rearrangement joins TRBV4-3 to TRBJ2-3; 8 nucleotides line up with TRBD2. The germline V gene encodes CDR1 LGHNA and CDR2 YSLEER. CDR3 size: 17 residues. V was pared by 4 bases and J by 2 bases, with 11 bases of the junction left unmatched. CDR3 residues: CASSPQPREGATDTQYF. CDR3 bases: TGCGCCAGCAGCCCCCAACCTCGGGAGGGAGCCACAGATACGCAGTATTTT.

This clone appeared a single time. This chain joins TRBV10-3 and TRBJ1-3; 7 nucleotides align to TRBD1. The CDR3 length is 17 residues. Germline CDR1 reads ENHRY; CDR2 reads SYGVKD. V shed 6 bases and J 0 bases; nucleotides not matched to a gene: 11. CDR3 sequence reads: CAIRPTGTENSGNTIYF. The CDR3 DNA is TGTGCCATCAGACCAACCGGGACAGAGAACTCTGGAAACACCATATATTTT.

The gene calls are TRBV19 and TRBJ1-2; TRBD1 is a possible D gene (5 bases). This CDR3 is built from 14 residues. The germline V gene encodes CDR1 LNHDA and CDR2 SQIVND (reference sequence). The germline V and J ends were trimmed by 5 bases and 3 bases, with 13 bases remaining between them. The CDR3 protein is CASSQQGSDYGYTF. The CDR3 nucleotides are TGTGCCAGTAGTCAGCAGGGATCCGACTATGGCTACACCTTC.

The chain employs TRBV11-2 and TRBJ2-5, with 7 bases fitting TRBD2. Germline V gene lookup returns CDR1 SGHAT and CDR2 FQNNGV. V was clipped by 2 bases and J by 5 bases; unmatched bases: 11. The CDR3 sequence is 16 residues long. The CDR3 DNA sequence: TGTGCCAGCAGCTTAAATTCCGGCGGGAGAGCGGAGACCCAGTACTTC. Translation: CASSLNSGGRAETQYF.

This chain joins TRBV19 and TRBJ2-7; D remains unclear. Germline values: CDR1 LNHDA, CDR2 SQIVND (reference sequence). Trimming took 5 bases from V and 3 from J, leaving 14 bases between them. The CDR3 runs to 14 residues. The CDR3 DNA sequence: TGTGCCAGTAGTCCCAGCGTCAGCAACTACGAGCAGTACTTC. Translating gives CASSPSVSNYEQYF.

CDR3 nucleotide sequence: TGCGCCAGCAGCGACCCGAGACAGGGCTACAATGAGCAGTTCTTC. The encoded protein is CASSDPRQGYNEQFF. The chain recombines TRBV5-1 with TRBJ2-1, with 7 bases that match TRBD1. The V gene end was trimmed by 4 bases and the J gene end by 3 bases; junction bases not matched to a gene: 7. Looked up from germline, CDR1 is SGHRS and CDR2 is YFSETQ. This CDR3 spans 15 amino acids.

The rearrangement uses TRBV7-9 and TRBJ1-6; TRBD1 is a possible D gene (5 bases). The V gene's germline CDR1 is SEHNR and CDR2 FQNEAQ (reference sequence). The CDR3 is 13 amino acids. Trimming pared 4 bases from V and 10 bases from J, leaving 11 bases between. The CDR3, as DNA: TGTGCCAGCAGCTCCCGGGGCTTGTCACCCCTCCACTTT. Translated, it gives CASSSRGLSPLHF. Full variable domain (rest looked up from reference TRBV7-9 and TRBJ1-6): DTGVSQNPRHKITKRGQNVTFRCDPISEHNRLYWYRQTLGQGPEFLTYFQNEAQLEKSRLLSDRFSAERPKGSFSTLEIQRTEQGDSAMYLCASSSRGLSPLHFGNGTRLTVT.